This TCR beta chain was captured in a study of siplizumab effects on memory and regulatory T cells. Study-level points and caveats: Mappable alloreactive CD4+ clones were on average about 62% Treg-derived with siplizumab, approximately 30% in controls. A minor share of alloreactive clones matched unstimulated subsets.

Trimming took 8 bases from V and 9 from J, leaving 11 bases between them. Germline V gene lookup returns CDR1 MGHDK and CDR2 SYGVNS. The CDR3 totals 11 residues. The table came from immunoSEQ multiplex PCR; TCRdb's copy has only in-frame clones and leaves some out. The sample lists 90,000 to 110,000 clones, roughly 91% occurring once. About this clone: The antigen is not known.

The chain is built from TRBV25-1 and TRBJ2-1; D is perhaps TRBD2 (5 bases). The specimen was CD4+ T cells sorted from blood. This TCR was recovered from a human donor in good health. CDR3: CASRGLGEQFF. CDR3 in DNA: TGTGCCAGCCGCGGACTCGGTGAGCAGTTCTTC.